The 7 T cell receptor beta chains below all came from one sample that was sequenced in a study of shared clonotypes between healthy human individuals (dated by TCRdb to about 2020). CD8 naive samples were CD45RO-negative cells positively selected for CCR7, giving a CD45RA+CCR7+ population that excluded TemRA cells. Receptor amplification or capture employed the immunoSEQ multiplex PCR assay. The source is immuneACCESS, and TCRdb retained only in-frame sequences with V and J called. Part of the clones is not carried over; for the studies checked, unresolved V genes explain less than half of this, and the remainder is unexplained. Recorded for this sample are under 600,000 clones; 95% to 98% of them occurred a single time. The top ten constitute more than 0.3% of the sample. Sequencing input: naive CD8+ T cells sorted from blood. Taken with the paper, the label for cell subset or site translates to: CD45RA+CCR7+. These receptors were obtained from a man between 25 and 39 years old in good health.

This chain links TRBV4-2 with TRBJ2-1, with no clear D. Germline values: CDR1 LGHNA, CDR2 YNFKEQ. V gave up 4 bases and J gave up 4 bases, with 11 bases separating them. The length of the CDR3 is 14 residues. CDR3: CASSPLGFYNEQFF. CDR3 DNA: TGTGCCAGCAGCCCGCTGGGATTTTACAATGAGCAGTTCTTC.

V and J are TRBV7-2 and TRBJ2-1; tentative D call: TRBD2 (6 bases). V was trimmed by 1 base and J by 3 bases, leaving 10 bases between them. Germline lookup yields CDR1 SGHTA and CDR2 FQGNSA. The CDR3 length is 15 residues. The CDR3 coding sequence is TGTGCCAGCAGCTTAGGATTCGGGAGCTACAATGAGCAGTTCTTC. This codes for CASSLGFGSYNEQFF. Full variable domain (outside the CDR3, taken from reference TRBV7-2 and TRBJ2-1): GAGVSQSPSNKVTEKGKDVELRCDPISGHTALYWYRQSLGQGLEFLIYFQGNSAPDKSGLPSDRFSAERTGGSVSTLTIQRTQQEDSAVYLCASSLGFGSYNEQFFGPGTRLTVL.

This chain links TRBV5-4 with TRBJ2-7; 9 bases align to TRBD1. The CDR3 has 15 residues. The V and J ends lost 0 bases and 7 bases, in that order; junction bases with no gene match: 8. Germline V gene sequence: CDR1 SGHNT, CDR2 YYREEE (reference sequence). CDR3 sequence: CASSLEGTGLGEQYF. Written as DNA, the CDR3 is TGTGCCAGCAGCTTGGAAGGGACAGGGTTAGGAGAGCAGTACTTC.

The chain employs TRBV15 and TRBJ2-7; D not certain. Trimming took off 0 bases at V and 3 bases at J, with 9 bases between the two ends. The germline V gene has CDR1 LNHNV and CDR2 YYDKDF (reference sequence). CDR3 length equals 14 residues. CDR3 bases: TGTGCCACCAGCAGAGATCTCTCTTTCTACGAGCAGTACTTC. As protein: CATSRDLSFYEQYF.

The chain couples TRBV10-3 to TRBJ2-7; D remains ambiguous. This CDR3 comprises 15 residues. CDR1 ENHRY and CDR2 SYGVKD come from the germline V gene. Deletions cut 4 bases from V and 4 bases from J, with 17 bases between. In nucleotides, the CDR3 is TGTGCCATCAGTGTTGGCCAACCTGATAATTACGAGCAGTACTTC. Its translation is CAISVGQPDNYEQYF.

The chain uses TRBV27 and TRBJ2-1, with D perhaps matching TRBD2 (5 bases). Germline-derived CDR1 and CDR2 are MNHEY and SMNVEV (reference sequence). The CDR3 is 13 amino acids. Trimming shortened V by 6 bases and J by 13 bases, and 19 bases separated the two germline ends. Written as DNA, the CDR3 is TGTGCCAGCAGCCTCTCCTCTAGCCTCGGTCAGTTCTTC. It yields the protein CASSLSSSLGQFF.

The chain combines TRBV6-5 with TRBJ2-3; 11 bases are shared with TRBD2. V gave up 2 bases and J gave up 4 bases; unmatched junction bases: 2. Germline loops: CDR1 MNHEY, CDR2 SVGAGI. The length of the CDR3 is 15 residues. Written as DNA, the CDR3 is TGTGCCAGCAGTTACGGGACTAGCGGAGCAGATACGCAGTATTTT. This encodes CASSYGTSGADTQYF.